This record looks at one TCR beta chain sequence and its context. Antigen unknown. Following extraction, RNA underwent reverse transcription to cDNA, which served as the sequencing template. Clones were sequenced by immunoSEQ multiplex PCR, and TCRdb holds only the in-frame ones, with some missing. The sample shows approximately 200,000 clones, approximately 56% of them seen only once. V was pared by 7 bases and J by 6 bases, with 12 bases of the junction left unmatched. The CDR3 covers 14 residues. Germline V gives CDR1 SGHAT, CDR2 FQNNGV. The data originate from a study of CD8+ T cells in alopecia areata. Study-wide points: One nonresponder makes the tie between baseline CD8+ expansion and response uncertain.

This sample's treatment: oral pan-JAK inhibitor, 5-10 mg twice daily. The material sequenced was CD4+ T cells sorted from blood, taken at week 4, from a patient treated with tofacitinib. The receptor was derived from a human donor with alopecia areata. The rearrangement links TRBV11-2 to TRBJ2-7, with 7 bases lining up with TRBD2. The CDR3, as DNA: TGTGCCAGCATAAGGGACTACCCCTTCCCCGAGCAGTACTTC. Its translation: CASIRDYPFPEQYF.